This T cell receptor beta chain derives from a study of cytomegalovirus exposure and HLA in healthy donors. The study, taken as a whole, reports: It was reported that the classifier diagnosed cytomegalovirus status with high specificity and sensitivity in both the original and validation cohorts.

Vbeta (60) and Jbeta (13) primers were used in the PCR. TCRdb keeps only in-frame clones here, not all; method: immunoSEQ multiplex PCR. The table records about 200,000 clones, 82% of them present only once. Germline loops: CDR1 SGHDT, CDR2 YYEEEE. CDR3 length equals 12 residues. The V gene lost 5 bases and the J gene lost 4 bases, with 8 bases spanning the gap. This clone was seen more than once but under ten times. Its antigen is undetermined. The clonotype was recovered from a boy aged 2-15 years in good health and CMV-seronegative. The V gene is TRBV5-6, the J gene TRBJ2-3; possibly TRBD1 for D (6 bases). The sequenced sample consisted of PBMCs. The CDR3 sequence: CASSWGPDTQYF. The CDR3 nucleotides are TGTGCCAGCAGTTGGGGGCCAGATACGCAGTATTTT.